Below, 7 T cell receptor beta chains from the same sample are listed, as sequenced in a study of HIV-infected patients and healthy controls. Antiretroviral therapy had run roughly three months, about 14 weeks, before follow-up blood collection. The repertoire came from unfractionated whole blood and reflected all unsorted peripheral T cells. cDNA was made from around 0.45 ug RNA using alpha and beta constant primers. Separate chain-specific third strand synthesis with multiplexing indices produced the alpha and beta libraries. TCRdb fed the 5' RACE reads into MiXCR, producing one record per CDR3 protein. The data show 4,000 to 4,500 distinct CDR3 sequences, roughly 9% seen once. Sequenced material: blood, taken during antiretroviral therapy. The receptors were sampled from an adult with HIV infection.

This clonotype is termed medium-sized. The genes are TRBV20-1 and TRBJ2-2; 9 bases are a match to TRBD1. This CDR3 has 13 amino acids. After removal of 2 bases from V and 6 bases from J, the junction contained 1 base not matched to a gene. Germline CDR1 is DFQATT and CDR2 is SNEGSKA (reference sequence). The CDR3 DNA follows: TGCAGTGCTAGAAGGACAGGGGCCGGGGAGCTGTTTTTT. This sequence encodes CSARRTGAGELFF.

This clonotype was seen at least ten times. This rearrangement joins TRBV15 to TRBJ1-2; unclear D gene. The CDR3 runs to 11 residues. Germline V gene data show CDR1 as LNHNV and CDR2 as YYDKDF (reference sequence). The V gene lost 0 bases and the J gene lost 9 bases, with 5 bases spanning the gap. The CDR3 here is CATSRDQSYTF. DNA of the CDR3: TGTGCCACCAGCAGAGATCAGAGCTACACCTTC. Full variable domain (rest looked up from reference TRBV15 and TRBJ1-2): DAMVIQNPRYQVTQFGKPVTLSCSQTLNHNVMYWYQQKSSQAPKLLFHYYDKDFNNEADTPDNFQSRRPNTSFCFLDIRSPGLGDTAMYLCATSRDQSYTFGSGTRLTVV.

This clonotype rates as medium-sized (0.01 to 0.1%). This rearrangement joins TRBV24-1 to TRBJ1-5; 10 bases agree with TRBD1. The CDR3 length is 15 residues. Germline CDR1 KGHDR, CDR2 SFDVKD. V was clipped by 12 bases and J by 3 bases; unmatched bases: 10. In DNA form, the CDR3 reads TGTGCCCCTTGCCGGGACAGGGGAATCAATCAGCCCCAGCATTTT. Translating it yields CAPCRDRGINQPQHF.

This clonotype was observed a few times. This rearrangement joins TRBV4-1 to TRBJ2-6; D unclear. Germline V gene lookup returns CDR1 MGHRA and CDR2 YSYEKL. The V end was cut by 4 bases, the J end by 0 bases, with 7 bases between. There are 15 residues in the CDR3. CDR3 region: CASSLQLSGANVLTF. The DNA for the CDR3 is TGCGCCAGCAGCCTCCAGCTCTCTGGGGCCAACGTCCTGACTTTC.

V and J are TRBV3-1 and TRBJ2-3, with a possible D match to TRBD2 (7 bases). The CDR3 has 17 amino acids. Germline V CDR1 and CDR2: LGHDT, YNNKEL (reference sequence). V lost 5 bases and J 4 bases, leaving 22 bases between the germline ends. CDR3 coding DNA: TGTGCCAGCAGCACAAGGGGGGGTACCGCGTCGGCAGATACGCAGTATTTT. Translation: CASSTRGGTASADTQYF.

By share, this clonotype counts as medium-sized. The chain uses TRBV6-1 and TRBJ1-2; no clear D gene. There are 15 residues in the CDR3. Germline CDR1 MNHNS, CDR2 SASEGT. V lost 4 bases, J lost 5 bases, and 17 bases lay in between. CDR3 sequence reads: CASSARGTPVYGYTF. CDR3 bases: TGTGCCAGCAGTGCCCGGGGAACCCCTGTGTATGGCTACACCTTC.

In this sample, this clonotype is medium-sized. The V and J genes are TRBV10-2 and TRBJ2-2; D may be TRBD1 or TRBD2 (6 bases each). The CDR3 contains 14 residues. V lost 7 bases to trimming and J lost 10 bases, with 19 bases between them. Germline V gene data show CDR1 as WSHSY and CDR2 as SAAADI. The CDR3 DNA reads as TGCGCCAGCACCGTGGGGGGCCCCTTGATGGAGCTGTTTTTT. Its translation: CASTVGGPLMELFF.